This T cell receptor (beta chain) derives from a study of tumor-infiltrating lymphocytes in oesophageal squamous cell carcinoma. The CDR3 contains 16 residues. The V gene's germline CDR1 is MNHNS and CDR2 SASEGT. TCRdb reanalysed the PCR reads using MiXCR and keeps one entry per CDR3 protein. The sample includes 17,000 or so distinct CDR3 sequences, around 48% of them seen just once. This clonotype was sampled from a female donor with esophageal squamous cell carcinoma. The sample consisted of normal esophageal tissue next to the tumor. The chain combines TRBV6-1 with TRBJ1-1; a possible D gene is TRBD1 (6 bases). The J call may be incorrect, as the DNA end agrees better with TRBJ2-2. This CDR3 is CASSEAPGVATGELFF. CDR3 coding DNA: TGTGCCAGCAGTGAAGCTCCAGGGGTTGCCACCGGGGAGCTGTTTTTT.